This is a list of T cell receptor beta chains from one sample in a study of cytomegalovirus exposure and HLA in healthy donors. Produced via immunoSEQ multiplex PCR; TCRdb's table is partial and in-frame only. This repertoire comprises some 43,000 clones; its ten largest clones make up about 1.7%. The sequenced sample consisted of PBMCs. These receptors were collected from a woman in her 30s in good health and CMV-seronegative. The CDR3 runs from the conserved cysteine through the conserved F or W. Fields, in order: J gene, CDR3 length, V gene, D gene, CDR3 protein, CDR3 DNA. The D gene is left open where the match is weak.

>TRBJ1-4|15|TRBV4-1|.
CASSQDRQGNEKLFF
TGCGCCAGCAGCCAAGATCGGCAGGGGAATGAAAAACTGTTTTTT
>TRBJ2-7|15|TRBV6-5|TRBD2
CASSSVSGTAYEQYF
TGTGCCAGCAGTTCAGTAAGCGGGACCGCCTACGAGCAGTACTTC
>TRBJ2-5|15|TRBV4-3|.
CASSQYRAGVETQYF
TGCGCCAGCAGCCAATATAGGGCAGGGGTGGAGACCCAGTACTTC
>TRBJ1-1|13|TRBV28|.
CASSRPPNTEAFF
TGTGCCAGCTCGCGCCCCCCGAACACTGAAGCTTTCTTT
>TRBJ2-1|15|TRBV4-1|TRBD2
CASTRLAGDYNEQFF
TGCGCCAGCACCCGACTAGCGGGGGACTACAATGAGCAGTTCTTC
>TRBJ2-7|15|TRBV11-2|TRBD1
CASSAPGTGDYEQYF
TGTGCCAGCAGCGCCCCCGGGACAGGGGACTACGAGCAGTACTTC
>TRBJ1-3|14|TRBV6-5|.
CASSPLVGGTTIYF
TGTGCCAGCAGTCCATTAGTCGGAGGGACCACCATATATTTT
>TRBJ1-5|16|TRBV18|.
CASSPRQLDSNQPQHF
TGTGCCAGCTCACCGAGACAGTTGGATAGCAATCAGCCCCAGCATTTT
>TRBJ2-7|13|TRBV30|.
CAWSPNQGYEQYF
TGTGCCTGGAGTCCCAATCAGGGCTACGAGCAGTACTTC
>TRBJ1-2|14|TRBV5-1|.
CASSWDGGGYGYTF
TGCGCCAGCAGTTGGGACGGGGGAGGCTATGGCTACACCTTC
>TRBJ2-7|14|TRBV6-6|.
CASSYGGRSYEQYF
TGTGCCAGCAGTTATGGAGGGCGGAGCTACGAGCAGTACTTC
>TRBJ1-2|11|TRBV29-1|.
CSVERDYGYTF
TGCAGCGTTGAAAGAGACTATGGCTACACCTTC
>TRBJ2-1|15|TRBV6-6|TRBD2
CASSYRLAGGNEQFF
TGTGCCAGCAGTTACAGACTAGCGGGAGGGAATGAGCAGTTCTTC
>TRBJ2-7|14|TRBV27|TRBD1
CASASGTGTYEQYF
TGTGCCAGCGCCTCCGGGACAGGGACCTACGAGCAGTACTTC
>TRBJ1-3|14|TRBV5-4|TRBD1
CASSLTGQGGTIYF
TGTGCCAGCAGCTTGACGGGACAGGGAGGCACCATATATTTT
>TRBJ1-4|14|TRBV5-4|.
CASSSDSGLKKLFF
TGTGCCAGCAGCTCCGACAGCGGGTTGAAAAAACTGTTTTTT
>TRBJ2-1|14|TRBV5-1|TRBD2
CASSQGLAGEEQFF
TGCGCCAGCAGCCAGGGACTAGCGGGAGAGGAGCAGTTCTTC
>TRBJ2-1|15|TRBV18|TRBD2
CASSPGTSAHNEQFF
TGTGCCAGCTCACCGGGGACTAGCGCCCACAATGAGCAGTTCTTC
>TRBJ1-1|14|TRBV7-9|.
CASSLALGKEKAFF
TGTGCCAGCAGCTTAGCGCTGGGTAAGGAGAAAGCTTTCTTT
>TRBJ2-5|12|TRBV12-5|.
CASGSNPRAQYF
TGTGCTAGTGGTTCCAACCCCAGGGCCCAGTACTTC
>TRBJ1-4|15|TRBV5-4|TRBD1
CASHRQGRGNEKLFF
TGTGCCAGCCATCGACAGGGGAGGGGTAATGAAAAACTGTTTTTT
>TRBJ2-7|15|TRBV6-5|TRBD1
CASSYSGTGFYEQYF
TGTGCCAGCAGTTACTCCGGGACAGGGTTCTACGAGCAGTACTTC
>TRBJ1-2|14|TRBV30|TRBD1
CAWRRQGRGYGYTF
TGTGCCTGGAGGAGACAGGGTCGAGGCTATGGCTACACCTTC
>TRBJ2-3|16|TRBV5-6|TRBD2
CASSALTSGRTDTQYF
TGTGCCAGCAGCGCCCTGACTAGCGGGAGAACAGATACGCAGTATTTT
>TRBJ2-7|13|TRBV29-1|TRBD2
CSYWTSGSDEQYF
TGCAGCTATTGGACTAGCGGGAGCGACGAGCAGTACTTC
>TRBJ1-1|15|TRBV30|.
CAWSVLRDMNTEAFF
TGTGCCTGGAGTGTACTAAGGGACATGAACACTGAAGCTTTCTTT
>TRBJ2-1|18|TRBV4-2|TRBD2
CASSQGRGLAGGEHEQFF
TGTGCCAGCAGCCAAGGGAGAGGACTAGCGGGAGGGGAGCATGAGCAGTTCTTC